This T cell receptor (beta chain) was obtained from a study of blood T cell repertoires in COVID-19. Under the authors' procedure: Nucleated cell counts were estimated from reference gene primer amplification. Profiling relied on immunoSEQ multiplex PCR, and the TCRdb table lists in-frame clones only, not all of them. The DNA gave D and trimming, while V, J and clone size come from that table. The sample contains fewer than 100,000 clones, around 79% of which appear only once. Trimming at V came to 6 bases and at J to 6 bases, leaving 6 bases not matched to a gene. The CDR3 is 14 residues long. From germline, CDR1 is LNHDA and CDR2 SQIVND (reference sequence).

The sample consisted of peripheral blood. The chain carries TRBV19 and TRBJ2-1; 9 bases fit TRBD1. The receptor was isolated from a man aged 50 to 59 with acute or convalescent COVID-19. DNA for the CDR3: TGTGCCAGTAGGACGACAGGGGGGACCAATGAGCAGTTCTTC. Its protein is CASRTTGGTNEQFF. Full variable domain (missing parts from reference TRBV19 and TRBJ2-1): DGGITQSPKYLFRKEGQNVTLSCEQNLNHDAMYWYRQDPGQGLRLIYYSQIVNDFQKGDIAEGYSVSREKKESFPLTVTSAQKNPTAFYLCASRTTGGTNEQFFGPGTRLTVL.